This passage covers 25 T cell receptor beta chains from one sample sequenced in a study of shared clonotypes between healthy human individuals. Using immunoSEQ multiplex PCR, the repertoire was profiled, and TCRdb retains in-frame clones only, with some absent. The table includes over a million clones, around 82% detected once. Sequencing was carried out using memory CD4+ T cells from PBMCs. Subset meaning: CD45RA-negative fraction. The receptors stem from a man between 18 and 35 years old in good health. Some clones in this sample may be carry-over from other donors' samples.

CDR3 region: CASKGGNNEQFF. The CDR3 bases are TGTGCCAGTAAAGGCGGGAACAATGAGCAGTTCTTC. The chain recombines TRBV19 with TRBJ2-1, with D tentatively TRBD2 (6 bases). CDR3 size: 12 residues. V was trimmed by 7 bases and J by 5 bases, leaving 9 bases between them. In germline, CDR1 is LNHDA, CDR2 SQIVND (reference sequence).

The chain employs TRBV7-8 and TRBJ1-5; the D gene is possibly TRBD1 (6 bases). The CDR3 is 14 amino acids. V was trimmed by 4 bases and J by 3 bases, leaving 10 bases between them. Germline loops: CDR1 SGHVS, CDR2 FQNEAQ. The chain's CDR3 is CASSSHRVNQPQHF. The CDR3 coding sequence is TGTGCCAGCAGCTCCCACAGGGTCAATCAGCCCCAGCATTTT.

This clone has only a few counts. This CDR3 reads CASIWQGSNNEQFF. CDR3 DNA sequence: TGTGCCAGCATCTGGCAGGGTTCCAACAATGAGCAGTTCTTC. The genes are TRBV2 and TRBJ2-1, with D tentatively TRBD1 (5 bases). V lost 7 bases to trimming and J lost 5 bases, with 15 bases between them. Germline V gene lookup returns CDR1 SNHLY and CDR2 FYNNEI. The CDR3 has 14 residues.

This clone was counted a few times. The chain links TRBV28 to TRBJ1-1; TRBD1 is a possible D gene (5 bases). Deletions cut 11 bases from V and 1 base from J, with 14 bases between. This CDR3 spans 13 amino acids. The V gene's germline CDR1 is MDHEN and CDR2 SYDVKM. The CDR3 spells CAARGRTNTEAFF. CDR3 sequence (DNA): TGTGCCGCCCGGGGACGGACGAACACTGAAGCTTTCTTT.

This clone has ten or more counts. CDR3 in amino acids: CASSLGIGIGTGKVNEQYF. CDR3 in DNA: TGTGCCAGCAGCTTGGGTATCGGTATCGGGACAGGGAAAGTCAACGAGCAGTACTTC. The chain has TRBV7-8 and TRBJ2-7; 9 bases fit TRBD1. The V and J ends lost 3 bases and 5 bases, in that order; junction bases with no gene match: 20. The germline V gene encodes CDR1 SGHVS and CDR2 FQNEAQ. This CDR3 region has 19 residues.

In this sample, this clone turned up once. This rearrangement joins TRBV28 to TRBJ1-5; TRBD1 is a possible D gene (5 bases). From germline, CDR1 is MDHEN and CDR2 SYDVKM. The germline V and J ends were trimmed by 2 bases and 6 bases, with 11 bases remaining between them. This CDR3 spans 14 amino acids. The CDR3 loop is CASSLGGVGQPQHF. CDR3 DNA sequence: TGTGCCAGCAGTTTAGGGGGAGTGGGTCAGCCCCAGCATTTT.

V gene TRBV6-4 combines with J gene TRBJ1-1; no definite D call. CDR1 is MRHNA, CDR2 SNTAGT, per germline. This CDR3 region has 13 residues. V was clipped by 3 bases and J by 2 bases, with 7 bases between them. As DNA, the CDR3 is TGTGCCAGCAGTGAGAACAGTAACACTGAAGCTTTCTTT. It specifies CASSENSNTEAFF.

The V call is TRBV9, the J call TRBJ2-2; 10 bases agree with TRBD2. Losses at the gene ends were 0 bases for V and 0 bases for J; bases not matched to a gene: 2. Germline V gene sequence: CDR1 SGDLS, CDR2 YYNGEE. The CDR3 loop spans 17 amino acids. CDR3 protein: CASSVGTSGSNTGELFF. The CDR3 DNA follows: TGTGCCAGCAGCGTAGGGACTAGCGGCTCGAACACCGGGGAGCTGTTTTTT. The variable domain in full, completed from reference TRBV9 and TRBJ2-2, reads DSGVTQTPKHLITATGQRVTLRCSPRSGDLSVYWYQQSLDQGLQFLIQYYNGEERAKGNILERFSAQQFPDLHSELNLSSLELGDSALYFCASSVGTSGSNTGELFFGEGSRLTVL.

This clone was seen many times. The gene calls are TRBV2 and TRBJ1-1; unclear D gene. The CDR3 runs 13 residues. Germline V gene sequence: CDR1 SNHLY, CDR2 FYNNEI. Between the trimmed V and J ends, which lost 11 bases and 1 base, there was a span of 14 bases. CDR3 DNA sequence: TGTGCCCGCCAGACCAGAACGAACACTGAAGCTTTCTTT. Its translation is CARQTRTNTEAFF.

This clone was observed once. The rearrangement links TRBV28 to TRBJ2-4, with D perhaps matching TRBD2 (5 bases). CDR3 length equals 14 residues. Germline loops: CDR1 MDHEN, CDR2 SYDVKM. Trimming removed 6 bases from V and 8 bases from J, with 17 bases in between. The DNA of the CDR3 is TGTGCCAGCAGACCTTCCGGGGTGAGGGACATTCAGTACTTC. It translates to CASRPSGVRDIQYF.

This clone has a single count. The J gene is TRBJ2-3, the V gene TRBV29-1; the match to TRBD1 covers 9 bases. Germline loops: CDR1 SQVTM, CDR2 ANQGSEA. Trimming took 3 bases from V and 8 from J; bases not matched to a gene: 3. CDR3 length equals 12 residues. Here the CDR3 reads CSVDDRGGTQYF. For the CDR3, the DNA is TGCAGCGTTGATGACAGGGGGGGTACGCAGTATTTT.

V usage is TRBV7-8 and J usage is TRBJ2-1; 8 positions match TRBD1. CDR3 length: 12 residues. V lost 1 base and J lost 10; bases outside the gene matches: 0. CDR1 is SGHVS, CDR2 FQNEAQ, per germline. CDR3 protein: CASSLGDREQFF. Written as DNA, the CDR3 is TGTGCCAGCAGCTTAGGGGACAGGGAGCAGTTCTTC.

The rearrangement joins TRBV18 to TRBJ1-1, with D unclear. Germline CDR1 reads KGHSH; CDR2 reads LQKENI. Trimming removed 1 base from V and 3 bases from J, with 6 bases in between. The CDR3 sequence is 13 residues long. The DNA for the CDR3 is TGTGCCAGCTCACCACATGGGGACACTGAAGCTTTCTTT. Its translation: CASSPHGDTEAFF.

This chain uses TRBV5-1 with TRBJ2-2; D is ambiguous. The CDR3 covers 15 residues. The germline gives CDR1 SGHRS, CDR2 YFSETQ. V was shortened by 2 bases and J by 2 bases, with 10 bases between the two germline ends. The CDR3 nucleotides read TGCGCCAGCAGCTTTTTTGCAGGAAACACCGGGGAGCTGTTTTTT. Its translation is CASSFFAGNTGELFF.

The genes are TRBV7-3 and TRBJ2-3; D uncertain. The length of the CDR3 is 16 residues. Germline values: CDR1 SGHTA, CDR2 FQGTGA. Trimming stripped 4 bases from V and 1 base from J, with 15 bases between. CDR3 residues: CASSSSPGSGTDTQYF. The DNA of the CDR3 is TGTGCCAGCAGCTCGAGCCCGGGCTCTGGCACAGATACGCAGTATTTT.

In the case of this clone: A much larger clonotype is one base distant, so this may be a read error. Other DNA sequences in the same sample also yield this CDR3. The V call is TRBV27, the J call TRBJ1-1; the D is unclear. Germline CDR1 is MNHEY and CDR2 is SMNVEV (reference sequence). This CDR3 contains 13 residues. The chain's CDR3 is CASSGFGNTEAFF. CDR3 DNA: TGTGCCAGCAGTGGCTTCGGGAACACTGAGGCTTTCTTT.

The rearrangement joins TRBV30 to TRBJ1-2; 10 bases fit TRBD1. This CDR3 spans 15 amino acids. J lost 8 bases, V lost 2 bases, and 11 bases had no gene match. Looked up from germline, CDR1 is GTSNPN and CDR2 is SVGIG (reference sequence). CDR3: CAWSSYIPGQGGYTF. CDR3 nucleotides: TGTGCCTGGAGTTCTTACATTCCGGGACAGGGGGGCTACACCTTC.

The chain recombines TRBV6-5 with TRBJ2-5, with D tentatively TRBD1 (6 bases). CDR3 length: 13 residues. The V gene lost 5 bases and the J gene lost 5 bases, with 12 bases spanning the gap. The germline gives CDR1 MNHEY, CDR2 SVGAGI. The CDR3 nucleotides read TGTGCCAGCAGTCAACAGGGTAGGGAGACCCAGTACTTC. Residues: CASSQQGRETQYF.

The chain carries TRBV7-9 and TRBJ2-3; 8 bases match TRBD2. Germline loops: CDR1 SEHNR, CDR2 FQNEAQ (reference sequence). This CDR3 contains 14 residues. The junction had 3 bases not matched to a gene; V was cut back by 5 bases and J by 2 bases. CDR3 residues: CASSLRGATDTQYF. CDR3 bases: TGTGCCAGCAGCCTGCGGGGGGCCACAGATACGCAGTATTTT.

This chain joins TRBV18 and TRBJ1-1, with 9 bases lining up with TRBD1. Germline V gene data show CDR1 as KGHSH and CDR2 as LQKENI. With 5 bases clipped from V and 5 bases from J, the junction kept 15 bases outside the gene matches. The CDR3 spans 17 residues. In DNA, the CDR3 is TGTGCCAGCTCAAGCGCACTAACAGGGGGCTCTAGTACTGAAGCTTTCTTT. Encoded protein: CASSSALTGGSSTEAFF.

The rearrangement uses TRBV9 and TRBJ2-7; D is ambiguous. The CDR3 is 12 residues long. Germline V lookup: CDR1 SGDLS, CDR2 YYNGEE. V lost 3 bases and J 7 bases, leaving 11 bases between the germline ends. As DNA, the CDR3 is TGTGCCAGCAGCGCGAACTCCCATGAGCAGTACTTC. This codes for CASSANSHEQYF.

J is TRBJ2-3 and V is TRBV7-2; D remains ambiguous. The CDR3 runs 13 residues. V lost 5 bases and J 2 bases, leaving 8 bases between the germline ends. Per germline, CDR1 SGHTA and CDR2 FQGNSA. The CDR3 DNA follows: TGTGCCAGCAGCCTATCAATCACAGATACGCAGTATTTT. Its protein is CASSLSITDTQYF.

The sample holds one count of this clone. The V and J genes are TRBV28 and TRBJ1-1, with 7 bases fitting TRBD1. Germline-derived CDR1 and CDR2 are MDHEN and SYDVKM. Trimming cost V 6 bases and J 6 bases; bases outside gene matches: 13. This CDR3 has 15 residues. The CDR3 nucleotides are TGTGCCAGCAGGACCCTACAGGGGAGAGTCGCTGAAGCTTTCTTT. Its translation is CASRTLQGRVAEAFF.

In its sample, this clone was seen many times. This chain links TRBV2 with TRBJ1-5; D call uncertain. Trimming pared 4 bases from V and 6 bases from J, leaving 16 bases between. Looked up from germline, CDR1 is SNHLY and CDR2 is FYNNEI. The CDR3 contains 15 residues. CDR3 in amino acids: CASSVLLSEGQPQHF. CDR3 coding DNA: TGTGCCAGCAGTGTATTACTCTCCGAGGGTCAGCCCCAGCATTTT. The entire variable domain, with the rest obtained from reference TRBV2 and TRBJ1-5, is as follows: EPEVTQTPSHQVTQMGQEVILRCVPISNHLYFYWYRQILGQKVEFLVSFYNNEISEKSEIFDDQFSVERPDGSNFTLKIRSTKLEDSAMYFCASSVLLSEGQPQHFGDGTRLSIL.

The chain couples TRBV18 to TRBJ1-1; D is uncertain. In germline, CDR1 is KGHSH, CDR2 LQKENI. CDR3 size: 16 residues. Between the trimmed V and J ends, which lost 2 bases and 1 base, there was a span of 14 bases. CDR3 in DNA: TGTGCCAGCTCACCAAGGTGGACCTTGGGGAACACTGAAGCTTTCTTT. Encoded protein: CASSPRWTLGNTEAFF.